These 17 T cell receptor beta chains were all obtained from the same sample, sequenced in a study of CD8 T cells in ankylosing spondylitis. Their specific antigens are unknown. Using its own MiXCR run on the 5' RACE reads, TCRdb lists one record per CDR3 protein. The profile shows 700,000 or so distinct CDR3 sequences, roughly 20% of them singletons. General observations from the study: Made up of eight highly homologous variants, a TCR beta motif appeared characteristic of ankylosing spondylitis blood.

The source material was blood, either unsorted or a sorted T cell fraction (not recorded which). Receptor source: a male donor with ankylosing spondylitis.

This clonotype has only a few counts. In DNA, the CDR3 is TGTGCCAGCACCGGGGGGGGTACCCACTACAATGAGCAGTTCTTC. It is translated as CASTGGGTHYNEQFF. The V call is TRBV7-9, the J call TRBJ2-1; TRBD2 matches 8 bases. The V and J ends lost 7 bases and 3 bases, in that order; junction bases with no gene match: 8. Per germline, CDR1 SEHNR and CDR2 FQNEAQ (reference sequence). The CDR3 sequence is 15 residues long.

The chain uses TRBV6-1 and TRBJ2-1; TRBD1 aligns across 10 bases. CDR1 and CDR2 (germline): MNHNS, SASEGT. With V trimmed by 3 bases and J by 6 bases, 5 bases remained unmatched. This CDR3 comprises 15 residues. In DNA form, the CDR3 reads TGTGCCAGCAGTGACCGGGACAGGGGACGCAATGAGCAGTTCTTC. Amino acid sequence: CASSDRDRGRNEQFF.

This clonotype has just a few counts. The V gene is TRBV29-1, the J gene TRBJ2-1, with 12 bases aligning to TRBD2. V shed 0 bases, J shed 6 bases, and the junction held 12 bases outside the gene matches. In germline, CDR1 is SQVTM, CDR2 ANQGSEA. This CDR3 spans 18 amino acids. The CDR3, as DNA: TGCAGCGTTGAAGATATCTTGGGCCTAGCGGGAGGGGTCAATGAGCAGTTCTTC. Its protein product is CSVEDILGLAGGVNEQFF.

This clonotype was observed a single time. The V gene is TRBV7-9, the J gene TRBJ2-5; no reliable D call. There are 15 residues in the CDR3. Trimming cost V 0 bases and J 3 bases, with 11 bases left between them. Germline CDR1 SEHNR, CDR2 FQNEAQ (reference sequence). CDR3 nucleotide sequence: TGTGCCAGCAGCTTAGCCTCGACCCCGGAAGAGACCCAGTACTTC. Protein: CASSLASTPEETQYF.

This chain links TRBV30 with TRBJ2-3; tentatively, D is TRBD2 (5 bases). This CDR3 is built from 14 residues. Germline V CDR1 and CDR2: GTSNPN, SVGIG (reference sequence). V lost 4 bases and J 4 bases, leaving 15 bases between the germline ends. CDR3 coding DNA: TGTGCCTGGATCGGTAGGGAACTAGCAGATACGCAGTATTTT. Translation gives CAWIGRELADTQYF.

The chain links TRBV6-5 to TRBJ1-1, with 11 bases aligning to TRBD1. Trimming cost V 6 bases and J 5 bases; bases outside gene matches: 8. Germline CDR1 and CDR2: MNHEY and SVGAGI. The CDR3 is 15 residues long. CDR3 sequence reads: CASSLKGQGATEAFF. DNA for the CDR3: TGTGCCAGCAGCTTAAAAGGACAGGGGGCTACTGAAGCTTTCTTT.

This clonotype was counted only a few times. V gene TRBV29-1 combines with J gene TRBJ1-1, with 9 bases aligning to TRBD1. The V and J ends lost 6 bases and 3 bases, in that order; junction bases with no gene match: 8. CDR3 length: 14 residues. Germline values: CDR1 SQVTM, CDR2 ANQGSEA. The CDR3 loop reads CSVTGGGGDTEAFF. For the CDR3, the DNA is TGCAGCGTAACAGGGGGCGGAGGGGACACTGAAGCTTTCTTT. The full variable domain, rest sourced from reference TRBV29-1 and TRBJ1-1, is SAVISQKPSRDICQRGTSLTIQCQVDSQVTMMFWYRQQPGQSLTLIATANQGSEATYESGFVIDKFPISRPNLTFSTLTVSNMSPEDSSIYLCSVTGGGGDTEAFFGQGTRLTVV.

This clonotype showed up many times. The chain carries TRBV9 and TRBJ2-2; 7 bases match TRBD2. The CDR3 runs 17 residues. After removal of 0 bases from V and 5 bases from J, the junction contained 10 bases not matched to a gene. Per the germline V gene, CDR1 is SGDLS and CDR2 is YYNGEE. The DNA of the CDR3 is TGTGCCAGCAGCGTAGGTGCGCGGGAGATTAAAACCGGGGAGCTGTTTTTT. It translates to CASSVGAREIKTGELFF. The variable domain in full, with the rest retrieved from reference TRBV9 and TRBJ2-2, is DSGVTQTPKHLITATGQRVTLRCSPRSGDLSVYWYQQSLDQGLQFLIQYYNGEERAKGNILERFSAQQFPDLHSELNLSSLELGDSALYFCASSVGAREIKTGELFFGEGSRLTVL.

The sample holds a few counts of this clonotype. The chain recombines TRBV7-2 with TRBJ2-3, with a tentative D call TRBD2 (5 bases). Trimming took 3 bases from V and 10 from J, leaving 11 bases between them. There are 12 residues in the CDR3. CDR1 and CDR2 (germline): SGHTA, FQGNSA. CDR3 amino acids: CASSFLAQAQYF. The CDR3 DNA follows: TGTGCCAGCAGCTTCCTAGCTCAGGCGCAGTATTTT.

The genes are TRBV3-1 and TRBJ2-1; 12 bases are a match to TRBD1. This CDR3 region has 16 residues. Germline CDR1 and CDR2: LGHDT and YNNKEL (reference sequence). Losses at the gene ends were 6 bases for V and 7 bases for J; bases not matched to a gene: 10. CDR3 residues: CASRPGTGGRGNEQFF. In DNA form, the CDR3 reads TGTGCCAGCAGACCCGGGACAGGGGGCAGGGGAAATGAGCAGTTCTTC.

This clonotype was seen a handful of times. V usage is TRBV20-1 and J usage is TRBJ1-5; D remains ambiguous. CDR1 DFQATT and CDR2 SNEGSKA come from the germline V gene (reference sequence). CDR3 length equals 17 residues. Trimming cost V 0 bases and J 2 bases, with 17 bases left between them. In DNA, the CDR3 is TGCAGTGCTAGAGAGGGAGGGATGGGAGTGGGCAATCAGCCCCAGCATTTT. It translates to CSAREGGMGVGNQPQHF.

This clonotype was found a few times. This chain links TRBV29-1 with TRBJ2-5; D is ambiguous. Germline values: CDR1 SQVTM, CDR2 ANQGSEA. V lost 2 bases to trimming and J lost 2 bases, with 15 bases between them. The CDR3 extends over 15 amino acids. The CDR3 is CSVELWRDPQETQYF. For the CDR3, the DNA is TGCAGCGTTGAACTTTGGCGAGATCCTCAAGAGACCCAGTACTTC.

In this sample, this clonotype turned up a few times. DNA for the CDR3: TGTGCCAGCAGCCTGGTTTTAGGGAGCTCCTATAATTCACCCCTCCACTTT. It encodes CASSLVLGSSYNSPLHF. The chain employs TRBV6-1 and TRBJ1-6; D not resolved. This CDR3 has 17 amino acids. V lost 6 bases and J 0 bases, leaving 15 bases between the germline ends. CDR1 and CDR2 (germline): MNHNS, SASEGT.

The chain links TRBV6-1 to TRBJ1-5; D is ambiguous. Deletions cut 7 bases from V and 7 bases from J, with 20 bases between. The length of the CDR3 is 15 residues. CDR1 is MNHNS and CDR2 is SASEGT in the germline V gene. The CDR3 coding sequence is TGTGCCAGCAAGACTACTCCCAGCAGTGGACAGCCCCAGCATTTT. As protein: CASKTTPSSGQPQHF.

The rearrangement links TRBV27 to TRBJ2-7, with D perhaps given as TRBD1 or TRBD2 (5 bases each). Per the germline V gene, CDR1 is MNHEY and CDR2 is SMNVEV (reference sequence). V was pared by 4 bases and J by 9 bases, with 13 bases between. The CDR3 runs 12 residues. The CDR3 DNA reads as TGTGCCAGCAGTTCTCGGACGGGACGGCAGTACTTC. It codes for CASSSRTGRQYF.

The CDR3 protein is CASSLMGPLDTQYF. In nucleotides, the CDR3 is TGTGCCAGCAGCTTAATGGGCCCGTTGGATACGCAGTATTTT. The V gene is TRBV7-3, the J gene TRBJ2-3; no clear D. V lost 1 base and J lost 6, with 11 bases in between. CDR1 and CDR2 (germline): SGHTA, FQGTGA. CDR3 length equals 14 residues.

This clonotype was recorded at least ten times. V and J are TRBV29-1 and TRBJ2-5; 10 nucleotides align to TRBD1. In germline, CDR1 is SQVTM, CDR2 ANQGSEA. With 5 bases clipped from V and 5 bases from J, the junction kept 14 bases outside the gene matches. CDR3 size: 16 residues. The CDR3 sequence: CSVSQLGQGGGETQYF. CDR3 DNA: TGCAGCGTTTCGCAACTCGGACAGGGGGGTGGGGAGACCCAGTACTTC.